This T cell receptor (beta chain) originates from a study of T cell responses to AZD1222 COVID-19 vaccine. Study background: Second doses at about 4 or about 12 weeks were pooled. Broader study findings: Among the donors, most were white British and more were female, and clonal diversity was possibly underestimated.

Using immunoSEQ multiplex PCR, the repertoire was profiled, and TCRdb retains in-frame clones only, with some absent. The data show around 99,000 clones, roughly 92% seen once. V lost 1 base and J 4 bases, leaving 13 bases between the germline ends. CDR3 length: 15 residues. CDR1 is LNHDA and CDR2 is SQIVND in the germline V gene (reference sequence). As to this clone: Its antigen is as yet unknown.

The sequencing here drew on peripheral blood, taken on day 0 of AZD1222 vaccination. This sequence originates from an adult in good health. The J gene is TRBJ1-2, the V gene TRBV19, with D tentatively TRBD1 (6 bases). Here the CDR3 reads CASSIGGGQRYGYTF. The CDR3 DNA is TGTGCCAGTAGTATAGGAGGTGGACAGCGCTATGGCTACACCTTC. The full variable domain, completed using reference TRBV19 and TRBJ1-2, is DGGITQSPKYLFRKEGQNVTLSCEQNLNHDAMYWYRQDPGQGLRLIYYSQIVNDFQKGDIAEGYSVSREKKESFPLTVTSAQKNPTAFYLCASSIGGGQRYGYTFGSGTRLTVV.